Shown below are 17 T cell receptor beta chains from a single sample sequenced in a study of shared clonotypes between healthy human individuals (dated by TCRdb to the early 2020s). CD8 naive samples consisted of CD45RO-negative cells that were positively selected for CCR7, yielding a CD45RA+CCR7+ population without TemRA cells. The library relied on the immunoSEQ multiplex PCR assay. TCRdb re-hosts the immuneACCESS table, in-frame sequences only. Its copies lack some clones; in the studies checked, an unresolved V gene accounts for under half of them, and the cause for the rest is not known. The sample yields about 2.1 million clones; around 95% were counted once. Clones ranked in the top ten supply less than 2% of the sample. Sequencing was done on a sample of naive CD8+ T cells from PBMCs. The sample's cell subset or site label is to be understood as: CD45RA+CCR7+. These receptors were obtained from a young man in good health. Some clones in this sample may be carry-over from other donors' samples.

V and J are TRBV4-1 and TRBJ2-4; 7 bases line up with TRBD1. The CDR3 is 14 residues long. Germline V CDR1 and CDR2: MGHRA, YSYEKL. The junction had 6 bases not matched to a gene; V was cut back by 2 bases and J by 8 bases. The CDR3 nucleotides are TGCGCCAGCAGCCAAACCAGGGGGTGGGACATTCAGTACTTC. Its protein is CASSQTRGWDIQYF.

This chain joins TRBV6-5 and TRBJ2-1, with 10 bases lining up with TRBD2. V shed 4 bases, J shed 3 bases, and the junction held 3 bases outside the gene matches. Germline V lookup: CDR1 MNHEY, CDR2 SVGAGI. The CDR3 extends over 15 amino acids. In DNA form, the CDR3 reads TGTGCCAGCAGTTTACGGACTAGCGGCTACAATGAGCAGTTCTTC. It specifies CASSLRTSGYNEQFF.

V is TRBV10-2 and J is TRBJ2-5; TRBD2 matches at 8 bases. The germline V gene encodes CDR1 WSHSY and CDR2 SAAADI. J was trimmed by 1 base and V by 3 bases; bases with no gene match: 7. The CDR3 totals 16 residues. The DNA of the CDR3 is TGCGCCAGCAGTGATTCCCTAGCGGGTTCCCAAGAGACCCAGTACTTC. Translated: CASSDSLAGSQETQYF.

The V gene is TRBV10-3, the J gene TRBJ2-1, with D uncertain. Germline V gives CDR1 ENHRY, CDR2 SYGVKD. V was clipped by 6 bases and J by 4 bases, with 7 bases between them. The CDR3 is 12 residues long. The CDR3 spells CAIRTEYNEQFF. The CDR3 DNA reads TGTGCCATCAGAACAGAGTACAATGAGCAGTTCTTC.

The V call is TRBV6-5, the J call TRBJ2-3; TRBD2 matches 8 bases. V lost 4 bases to trimming and J lost 1 base; unmatched junction nucleotides: 4. Per germline, CDR1 MNHEY and CDR2 SVGAGI. The length of the CDR3 is 15 residues. In DNA, the CDR3 is TGTGCCAGCAGTTTGTTGCGGGAGGGCACAGATACGCAGTATTTT. Protein product: CASSLLREGTDTQYF.

V usage is TRBV27 and J usage is TRBJ1-2; weak D call: TRBD1 (5 bases). Germline lookup yields CDR1 MNHEY and CDR2 SMNVEV (reference sequence). The CDR3 has 15 amino acids. V dropped 0 bases and J dropped 3 bases, with 11 bases sitting between them. The CDR3 protein is CASSLSGWGDYGYTF. The DNA for the CDR3 is TGTGCCAGCAGTTTATCGGGTTGGGGGGACTATGGCTACACCTTC.

V gene TRBV30 combines with J gene TRBJ2-3; 9 bases match TRBD2. Germline CDR1 is GTSNPN and CDR2 is SVGIG (reference sequence). The V gene end was trimmed by 1 base and the J gene end by 1 base; junction bases not matched to a gene: 15. The CDR3 loop spans 19 amino acids. The CDR3 DNA reads TGTGCCTGGAGTGAGGGCCTCTCCAGCGGGAGGTGGGGCACAGATACGCAGTATTTT. It yields the protein CAWSEGLSSGRWGTDTQYF.

The chain links TRBV21-1 to TRBJ2-3; the table assigns TRBD2, which was not confirmed against the DNA. TRBV21-1 is flagged as a pseudogene. There are 16 residues in the CDR3. The CDR3 is CASSPWAGGRPDTQYF. Written as DNA, the CDR3 is TGTGCCAGCAGCCCATGGGCGGGAGGGCGGCCAGATACGCAGTATTTT.

This chain uses TRBV5-1 with TRBJ2-7; no clear D. The CDR3 contains 12 residues. CDR1 SGHRS and CDR2 YFSETQ come from the germline V gene. Trimming removed 7 bases from V and 6 bases from J, with 14 bases in between. CDR3 residues: CASRAAEPEQYF. The CDR3 nucleotides are TGCGCCAGCCGGGCAGCCGAGCCCGAGCAGTACTTC.

This clone showed up just once. The V gene is TRBV7-8, the J gene TRBJ2-2, with 7 bases aligning to TRBD2. This CDR3 region has 15 residues. Germline loops: CDR1 SGHVS, CDR2 FQNEAQ. J was trimmed by 5 bases and V by 5 bases; bases with no gene match: 8. Here the CDR3 DNA reads TGTGCCAGCAGCCTGCGCGGGGGTCGGACCGGGGAGCTGTTTTTT. Translation gives CASSLRGGRTGELFF.

The chain uses TRBV19 and TRBJ1-1; D uncertain. This CDR3 has 15 amino acids. V was pared by 6 bases and J by 3 bases, with 17 bases between. Per germline, CDR1 LNHDA and CDR2 SQIVND (reference sequence). This chain's CDR3 is CASRSVPRIDTEAFF. The CDR3 DNA sequence: TGTGCCAGTAGATCCGTACCGAGGATCGACACTGAAGCTTTCTTT.

The chain combines TRBV27 with TRBJ2-7; the D is unclear. The CDR3 has 15 amino acids. V shed 2 bases and J shed 4 bases, with 15 bases lying between them. Germline V lookup: CDR1 MNHEY, CDR2 SMNVEV (reference sequence). CDR3 nucleotide sequence: TGTGCCAGCAGTTTAACCCCTGAGTTCGGGTACGAGCAGTACTTC. Its translation: CASSLTPEFGYEQYF.

The chain carries TRBV28 and TRBJ2-1; 12 bases map to TRBD2. Germline lookup yields CDR1 MDHEN and CDR2 SYDVKM. This CDR3 comprises 16 residues. The V segment lost 1 base and the J segment 7 bases; nucleotides outside the gene matches: 5. CDR3: CASSLSLAGGKNEQFF. In DNA, the CDR3 is TGTGCCAGCAGTTTATCACTAGCGGGAGGAAAAAATGAGCAGTTCTTC.

As concerns this clone: At the DNA level, this CDR3 is encoded by other sequences in the same sample as well. The chain combines TRBV11-2 with TRBJ2-7, with TRBD2 matching over 11 bases. CDR1 and CDR2 from the germline V gene are SGHAT and FQNNGV. J was trimmed by 4 bases and V by 1 base; bases with no gene match: 3. The CDR3 has 15 amino acids. CDR3 nucleotide sequence: TGTGCCAGCAGCTTAGGGACTAGCGGGTTTTACGAGCAGTACTTC. Residues: CASSLGTSGFYEQYF. The whole variable domain, filled in from reference TRBV11-2 and TRBJ2-7, reads EAGVAQSPRYKIIEKRQSVAFWCNPISGHATLYWYQQILGQGPKLLIQFQNNGVVDDSQLPKDRFSAERLKGVDSTLKIQPAKLEDSAVYLCASSLGTSGFYEQYFGPGTRLTVT.

The chain has TRBV27 and TRBJ2-7; 9 bases are a match to TRBD2. Germline CDR1 and CDR2: MNHEY and SMNVEV (reference sequence). V gave up 5 bases and J gave up 3 bases; unmatched junction bases: 8. The CDR3 extends over 15 amino acids. CDR3 region: CASSPLAGALYEQYF. CDR3 DNA sequence: TGTGCCAGCAGTCCATTAGCGGGAGCTCTCTACGAGCAGTACTTC.

The J gene is TRBJ2-3, the V gene TRBV27; D not certain. This CDR3 has 15 residues. CDR1 is MNHEY and CDR2 is SMNVEV in the germline V gene (reference sequence). The V end was cut by 8 bases, the J end by 2 bases, with 17 bases between. The CDR3 spells CASRVGFRATDTQYF. In nucleotides, the CDR3 is TGTGCCAGCCGTGTGGGGTTTCGTGCCACAGATACGCAGTATTTT.

This chain links TRBV6-1 with TRBJ2-7; 16 bases match TRBD2. The CDR3 is 18 amino acids. From germline, CDR1 is MNHNS and CDR2 SASEGT. The J segment lost 7 bases and the V segment lost 2 bases, leaving 11 bases of the junction unmatched. The CDR3 loop reads CASSEMGLAGGPAGEQYF. The CDR3 region has the DNA TGTGCCAGCAGTGAAATGGGACTAGCGGGAGGGCCCGCGGGGGAGCAGTACTTC.